The clone carrying this T cell receptor beta chain was seen a single time. Antigen: not known. Measured with immunoSEQ multiplex PCR; TCRdb has only the in-frame clones, and not every one. The sample contains some 130,000 clones, less than 90% of which appear only once. This specimen belongs to a study of identifying expanded T cells in peripheral blood. Study conclusions and caveats: Roughly two-week clone count variance significantly increased as total template count grew. About 1.3 clones differed between technical replicates, versus 16.4 and 19 over time.

The germline gives CDR1 MDHEN, CDR2 SYDVKM. The CDR3 length is 14 residues. The ends were cut back, 3 bases at V and 7 bases at J, with 16 bases in the middle. The sample was blood. The chain recombines TRBV28 with TRBJ2-7; perhaps TRBD1 as D (5 bases). The source is a person aged 18 to 75 in good health. CDR3 nucleotide sequence: TGTGCCAGCAGTTTGGAAGGGGAAGTGAGGGAGCAGTACTTC. Amino acid sequence: CASSLEGEVREQYF.